This T cell receptor (beta chain) was profiled in a study of T cells after yellow fever vaccination. TCRdb processed the 5' RACE reads anew with MiXCR; each CDR3 protein has one entry. Seen here are 200,000 to 300,000 distinct CDR3 sequences, about 7% observed once, and the top ten hold 0.85%. Germline CDR1 SGHTA, CDR2 FQGNSA. V dropped 1 base and J dropped 16 bases, with 17 bases sitting between them. The CDR3 has 13 residues. This receptor was identified in a man under 40 who received the YFV17D yellow fever vaccine. The sequenced sample was CD4+ T cells sorted from PBMCs, obtained 15 days after the yellow fever booster vaccination. The V call is TRBV7-2, the J call TRBJ2-4; D might be TRBD1 or TRBD2, each matching 5 bases. Written as DNA, the CDR3 is TGTGCCAGCAGCTTAGGGACGGGGCGCGCAATATACTTC. Protein sequence: CASSLGTGRAIYF.